A single sample is the source of the 32 T cell receptor beta chains below, sequenced in a study of T cells of healthy individuals. TCRdb recomputed calls from the 5' RACE reads with MiXCR, one row per CDR3 protein. The sample includes approximately 58,000 distinct CDR3 sequences, about 15% of them seen just once. These receptors were obtained from a human donor in good health.

The sample holds a few counts of this clonotype. V and J are TRBV18 and TRBJ2-7; D not certain. The V end was cut by 3 bases, the J end by 2 bases, with 8 bases between. The V gene's germline CDR1 is KGHSH and CDR2 LQKENI. The CDR3 runs 13 residues. The CDR3 protein is CASSPFSAYEQYF. CDR3 DNA: TGTGCCAGCTCACCTTTCAGTGCCTACGAGCAGTACTTC. The full variable domain, in which reference TRBV18 and TRBJ2-7 provide the parts outside the CDR3, is NAGVMQNPRHLVRRRGQEARLRCSPMKGHSHVYWYRQLPEEGLKFMVYLQKENIIDESGMPKERFSAEFPKEGPSILRIQQVVRGDSAAYFCASSPFSAYEQYFGPGTRLTVT.

This clonotype was detected many times. The chain uses TRBV2 and TRBJ1-6, with TRBD1 matching over 9 bases. In germline, CDR1 is SNHLY, CDR2 FYNNEI. CDR3 length: 16 residues. The V and J ends lost 6 bases and 4 bases, in that order; junction bases with no gene match: 7. The DNA for the CDR3 is TGTGCCAGCAGAACCAGACAGGGGGAGTATAATTCACCCCTCCACTTT. This sequence encodes CASRTRQGEYNSPLHF.

This clonotype showed up many times. J is TRBJ2-7 and V is TRBV5-1, with TRBD2 as a possible D gene (6 bases). CDR1 is SGHRS, CDR2 YFSETQ, per germline. This CDR3 contains 13 residues. Trimming took off 3 bases at V and 6 bases at J, with 13 bases between the two ends. CDR3 DNA sequence: TGCGCCAGCAGCTCCCCGGAGGGTCTCGAGCAGTACTTC. It yields the protein CASSSPEGLEQYF.

This clonotype was recorded at least ten times. The V and J genes are TRBV19 and TRBJ2-4; 8 nucleotides align to TRBD2. V dropped 4 bases and J dropped 6; count of bases not matched to a gene: 14. The CDR3 loop spans 17 amino acids. From germline, CDR1 is LNHDA and CDR2 SQIVND (reference sequence). CDR3 residues: CASSTQSRGGSINIQYF. In DNA form, the CDR3 reads TGTGCCAGTAGTACCCAGAGTCGGGGGGGCTCGATAAACATTCAGTACTTC.

This clonotype has at least ten counts. CDR3 region: CSARETGTGRDYGYTF. For the CDR3, the DNA is TGCAGTGCTAGAGAAACCGGGACAGGGAGGGACTATGGCTACACCTTC. This sequence joins TRBV20-1 and TRBJ1-2, with TRBD1 identical over 9 bases. This CDR3 region has 16 residues. V lost 0 bases to trimming and J lost 3 bases; unmatched junction nucleotides: 8. Germline CDR1 is DFQATT and CDR2 is SNEGSKA (reference sequence).

The V call is TRBV7-9, the J call TRBJ2-2, with no clear D. CDR3 length equals 14 residues. Germline CDR1 SEHNR, CDR2 FQNEAQ (reference sequence). Trimming cost V 1 base and J 7 bases, with 10 bases left between them. CDR3 coding DNA: TGTGCCAGCAGCTTAGAGGTCCAGCACGGGGAGCTGTTTTTT. Translating gives CASSLEVQHGELFF.

The CDR3: CASSLGPGLADSYEQYF. The CDR3, as DNA: TGTGCCAGCAGCTTAGGTCCGGGACTAGCGGATTCCTACGAGCAGTACTTC. The chain couples TRBV7-2 to TRBJ2-7; 11 positions agree with TRBD2. This CDR3 has 17 residues. Germline V gene data show CDR1 as SGHTA and CDR2 as FQGNSA. After removal of 1 base from V and 1 base from J, the junction contained 6 bases not matched to a gene.

V usage is TRBV24-1 and J usage is TRBJ2-1, with 10 bases fitting TRBD2. The CDR3 loop spans 14 amino acids. The trim removed 3 bases at V and 5 bases at J, leaving 0 bases unmatched. Germline CDR1 and CDR2: KGHDR and SFDVKD. The CDR3 region has the DNA TGTGCCACCAGTGATGGACTAGCGGACAATGAGCAGTTCTTC. This gives the protein CATSDGLADNEQFF.

This clonotype was observed a few times. The CDR3 sequence is CASSSSTYEQYF. As DNA, the CDR3 is TGTGCCAGCAGCTCGTCAACATACGAGCAGTACTTC. V is TRBV5-4 and J is TRBJ2-7; D unresolved. With 3 bases removed from V and 4 bases from J, the gap between germline ends came to 8 bases. The CDR3 runs 12 residues. The germline V gene has CDR1 SGHNT and CDR2 YYREEE (reference sequence).

This chain uses TRBV10-3 with TRBJ2-3, with a possible D match to TRBD2 (5 bases). Germline V gene data show CDR1 as ENHRY and CDR2 as SYGVKD. The V gene lost 0 bases and the J gene lost 1 base, with 11 bases spanning the gap. The CDR3 runs to 16 residues. The CDR3 DNA sequence: TGTGCCATCAGTGAGTCCGAGACCGGGGGCACAGATACGCAGTATTTT. Its protein is CAISESETGGTDTQYF.

Remarks on this clonotype: One end of the junction does not line up with germline, which may come from a read error. The chain couples TRBV29-1 to TRBJ2-5, with D perhaps matching TRBD1 (6 bases). The CDR3 is made up of 9 amino acids. Germline V lookup: CDR1 SQVTM, CDR2 ANQGSEA. The DNA of the CDR3 is TGCAGCCTGGGACATCCTCCGGAGTTC. Residues: CSLGHPPEF.

The chain uses TRBV15 and TRBJ2-7; the match to TRBD1 covers 9 bases. CDR3 length: 18 residues. Germline V gene sequence: CDR1 LNHNV, CDR2 YYDKDF (reference sequence). Trimming at V came to 1 base and at J to 2 bases, leaving 12 bases not matched to a gene. As DNA, the CDR3 is TGTGCCACCAGCAGAGTTCCACGAGACAGGGGGGATACCTACGAGCAGTACTTC. Translated: CATSRVPRDRGDTYEQYF.

The table lists this clonotype with many counts. The chain is built from TRBV20-1 and TRBJ2-2; the D is unclear. Trimming pared 6 bases from V and 0 bases from J, leaving 14 bases between. Germline lookup yields CDR1 DFQATT and CDR2 SNEGSKA (reference sequence). The CDR3 is 15 amino acids. CDR3 nucleotide sequence: TGCAGTGCGGCCACCAACCTACCGAACACCGGGGAGCTGTTTTTT. It yields the protein CSAATNLPNTGELFF.

There are a few counts of this clonotype. The chain is built from TRBV24-1 and TRBJ1-1, with D tentatively TRBD1 (5 bases). CDR1 is KGHDR, CDR2 SFDVKD, per germline. There are 14 residues in the CDR3. Trimming took off 3 bases at V and 10 bases at J, with 17 bases between the two ends. The CDR3, as DNA: TGTGCCACCAGTGATCCCACCGTGACGGGGGGAGCTTTCTTT. It translates to CATSDPTVTGGAFF.

The chain joins TRBV7-8 to TRBJ2-3; 11 positions agree with TRBD2. The CDR3 spans 16 residues. CDR1 and CDR2 from the germline V gene are SGHVS and FQNEAQ. V was clipped by 5 bases and J by 6 bases; unmatched bases: 10. The CDR3 nucleotides are TGTGCCAGCAGCCAGACAGATAGCGGGAGGGCCGATACGCAGTATTTT. Encoded protein: CASSQTDSGRADTQYF.

This clonotype was observed a single time. This chain uses TRBV7-8 with TRBJ2-1; no definite D call. This CDR3 has 16 residues. Trimming stripped 2 bases from V and 4 bases from J, with 15 bases between. Germline loops: CDR1 SGHVS, CDR2 FQNEAQ. The CDR3 loop reads CASSLKGGKAYNEQFF. DNA of the CDR3: TGTGCCAGCAGCTTAAAAGGTGGGAAAGCATACAATGAGCAGTTCTTC. Using reference TRBV7-8 and TRBJ2-1 for the parts outside the CDR3, the full variable domain is GAGVSQSPRYKVAKRGQDVALRCDPISGHVSLFWYQQALGQGPEFLTYFQNEAQLDKSGLPSDRFFAERPEGSVSTLKIQRTQQEDSAVYLCASSLKGGKAYNEQFFGPGTRLTVL.

There are a few counts of this clonotype. V gene TRBV29-1 combines with J gene TRBJ2-3; TRBD2 matches 11 bases. Trimming took 4 bases from V and 6 from J; bases not matched to a gene: 6. CDR1 and CDR2 from the germline V gene are SQVTM and ANQGSEA. The CDR3 spans 14 residues. The CDR3 spells CSVVLAGGGDTQYF. The CDR3 DNA reads as TGCAGCGTTGTGCTAGCGGGAGGCGGGGATACGCAGTATTTT.

This clonotype has ten or more counts. This sequence joins TRBV29-1 and TRBJ2-5; TRBD2 matches 14 bases. Trimming took 4 bases from V and 3 from J; bases not matched to a gene: 1. CDR1 and CDR2 (germline): SQVTM, ANQGSEA. This CDR3 has 14 amino acids. This chain's CDR3 is CSVVGLAGEETQYF. The CDR3 DNA follows: TGCAGCGTTGTGGGACTAGCGGGGGAAGAGACCCAGTACTTC.

The rearrangement links TRBV7-2 to TRBJ1-2; no clear D gene. The CDR3 contains 13 residues. V was clipped by 2 bases and J by 2 bases, with 6 bases between them. Germline V gives CDR1 SGHTA, CDR2 FQGNSA. CDR3 region: CASSLSPNYGYTF. For the CDR3, the DNA is TGTGCCAGCAGCTTAAGTCCCAACTATGGCTACACCTTC.

The rearrangement uses TRBV29-1 and TRBJ1-1, with TRBD1 as a possible D gene (6 bases). The germline V gene encodes CDR1 SQVTM and CDR2 ANQGSEA. This CDR3 has 13 amino acids. Trimming shortened V by 8 bases and J by 0 bases, and 13 bases separated the two germline ends. The CDR3 region is CSLGTIMNTEAFF. The CDR3 nucleotides read TGCAGCCTTGGGACAATTATGAACACTGAAGCTTTCTTT.

The gene calls are TRBV7-2 and TRBJ1-1; weak D call: TRBD1 (5 bases). The germline V and J ends were trimmed by 4 bases and 4 bases, with 10 bases remaining between them. The CDR3 totals 13 residues. CDR1 is SGHTA and CDR2 is FQGNSA in the germline V gene. CDR3 in DNA: TGTGCCAGCAGCTCTGGGGGTCTCACTGAAGCTTTCTTT. Translation gives CASSSGGLTEAFF.

At least ten counts were recorded for this clonotype. This rearrangement joins TRBV3-1 to TRBJ1-1, with a weak D call TRBD1 (5 bases). The germline V and J ends were trimmed by 1 base and 0 bases, with 15 bases remaining between them. This CDR3 comprises 17 residues. Looked up from germline, CDR1 is LGHDT and CDR2 is YNNKEL (reference sequence). The CDR3 protein is CASSQGSGRQLNTEAFF. In nucleotides, the CDR3 is TGTGCCAGCAGCCAAGGCTCCGGTAGACAGTTGAACACTGAAGCTTTCTTT.

This clonotype was recorded at least ten times. This rearrangement joins TRBV6-5 to TRBJ2-7, with TRBD1 identical over 7 bases. The junction had 7 bases not matched to a gene; V was cut back by 6 bases and J by 5 bases. The germline CDR1 and CDR2 sequences are MNHEY and SVGAGI. The CDR3 consists of 13 residues. The CDR3 sequence: CASRPTTGHEQYF. In DNA form, the CDR3 reads TGTGCCAGCAGGCCGACGACAGGGCACGAGCAGTACTTC.

J is TRBJ2-5 and V is TRBV29-1; D unclear. Between the trimmed V and J ends, which lost 0 bases and 7 bases, there was a span of 6 bases. The CDR3 covers 11 residues. Germline loops: CDR1 SQVTM, CDR2 ANQGSEA. DNA for the CDR3: TGCAGCGTTGAAGAGGGAAGGACCCAGTACTTC. Its translation is CSVEEGRTQYF. Full variable domain (outside the CDR3, taken from reference TRBV29-1 and TRBJ2-5): SAVISQKPSRDICQRGTSLTIQCQVDSQVTMMFWYRQQPGQSLTLIATANQGSEATYESGFVIDKFPISRPNLTFSTLTVSNMSPEDSSIYLCSVEEGRTQYFGPGTRLLVL.

As for this clonotype: A much larger clone differs by one base, so this may be a read error. This sequence joins TRBV10-3 and TRBJ1-6, with unresolved D. CDR1 is ENHRY, CDR2 SYGVKD, per germline. The CDR3 spans 18 residues. The CDR3 spells CAINRLGPEAPADSHLHF. As DNA, the CDR3 is TGTGCCATCAACCGGCTAGGACCAGAGGCCCCTGCGGATTCACACCTCCACTTT.

The rearrangement joins TRBV3-1 to TRBJ2-1; 8 nucleotides match TRBD2. Per germline, CDR1 LGHDT and CDR2 YNNKEL (reference sequence). CDR3 length equals 17 residues. Unmatched junction bases numbered 7, after V lost 3 bases and J lost 0 bases. The CDR3 spells CASSQARGGTSYNEQFF. The CDR3 nucleotides are TGTGCCAGCAGCCAGGCCCGGGGGGGGACCTCCTACAATGAGCAGTTCTTC.

This clonotype was seen at least ten times. The chain combines TRBV6-4 with TRBJ1-2; 11 positions agree with TRBD1. V shed 6 bases and J 5 bases; nucleotides not matched to a gene: 5. This CDR3 has 14 residues. Germline V gives CDR1 MRHNA, CDR2 SNTAGT. CDR3 in DNA: TGTGCCAGCAGGCCCGGGACAGGGGGATATGGCTACACCTTC. Its translation is CASRPGTGGYGYTF.

In its sample, this clonotype was seen a few times. The chain joins TRBV5-1 to TRBJ2-1, with 11 nucleotides matching TRBD2. CDR1 and CDR2 (germline): SGHRS, YFSETQ. J lost 8 bases, V lost 4 bases, and 14 bases had no gene match. The CDR3 has 17 residues. The CDR3 nucleotides are TGCGCCAGCAGCCATGGAAGGGTAGCGGGAGGGATTGATGAGCAGTTCTTC. This translates into CASSHGRVAGGIDEQFF.

Ten or more counts support this clonotype. The V and J genes are TRBV29-1 and TRBJ2-7; no reliable D call. V was trimmed by 5 bases and J by 2 bases, leaving 7 bases between them. The CDR3 sequence is 11 residues long. Germline CDR1 SQVTM, CDR2 ANQGSEA. CDR3 sequence (DNA): TGCAGCGTTAATACGGCCTACGAGCAGTACTTC. Amino acid sequence: CSVNTAYEQYF.

The V and J genes are TRBV6-2 or TRBV6-3 and TRBJ1-5; the D is unclear. Germline V gives CDR1 MNHEY, CDR2 SVGEGT. Trimming cost V 5 bases and J 6 bases, with 14 bases left between them. The CDR3 runs 14 residues. The CDR3, as DNA: TGTGCCAGCAGTCTTCAGGATTTCGCTCAGCCCCAGCATTTT. This sequence encodes CASSLQDFAQPQHF.

The CDR3 is CASSLKRLGTDTQYF. CDR3 bases: TGCGCCAGCAGCTTGAAAAGGCTGGGCACAGATACGCAGTATTTT. The J gene is TRBJ2-3, the V gene TRBV5-1; no firm D call. This CDR3 comprises 15 residues. CDR1 SGHRS and CDR2 YFSETQ come from the germline V gene. The ends were cut back, 1 base at V and 1 base at J, with 10 bases in the middle.

This chain joins TRBV5-5 and TRBJ2-2, with a possible D match to TRBD1 (5 bases). The length of the CDR3 is 16 residues. Deletions cut 5 bases from V and 8 bases from J, with 22 bases between. Germline loops: CDR1 SGHKS, CDR2 YYEKEE (reference sequence). This CDR3 is CASRGADNQRPGELFF. DNA of the CDR3: TGTGCCAGCAGAGGGGCGGATAACCAACGCCCGGGGGAGCTGTTTTTT. Full variable domain (rest looked up from reference TRBV5-5 and TRBJ2-2): DAGVTQSPTHLIKTRGQQVTLRCSPISGHKSVSWYQQVLGQGPQFIFQYYEKEERGRGNFPDRFSARQFPNYSSELNVNALLLGDSALYLCASRGADNQRPGELFFGEGSRLTVL.